This T cell receptor beta chain was sequenced for a study of control samples from healthy donors and cancer patients. Clones were sequenced by immunoSEQ multiplex PCR, and TCRdb holds only the in-frame ones, with some missing. The sample holds around 68,000 clones, about four fifths seen once. The V gene's germline CDR1 is KGHSH and CDR2 LQKENI. The CDR3 length is 14 residues. The J segment lost 0 bases and the V segment lost 3 bases, leaving 1 base of the junction unmatched. The chain combines TRBV18 with TRBJ2-7; 8 nucleotides agree with TRBD1. The sample consisted of PBMCs. The source is a woman aged 45 to 65 with lung cancer. The CDR3 nucleotides are TGTGCCAGCTCACCGACAGGGGACTCCTACGAGCAGTACTTC. Its protein product is CASSPTGDSYEQYF.